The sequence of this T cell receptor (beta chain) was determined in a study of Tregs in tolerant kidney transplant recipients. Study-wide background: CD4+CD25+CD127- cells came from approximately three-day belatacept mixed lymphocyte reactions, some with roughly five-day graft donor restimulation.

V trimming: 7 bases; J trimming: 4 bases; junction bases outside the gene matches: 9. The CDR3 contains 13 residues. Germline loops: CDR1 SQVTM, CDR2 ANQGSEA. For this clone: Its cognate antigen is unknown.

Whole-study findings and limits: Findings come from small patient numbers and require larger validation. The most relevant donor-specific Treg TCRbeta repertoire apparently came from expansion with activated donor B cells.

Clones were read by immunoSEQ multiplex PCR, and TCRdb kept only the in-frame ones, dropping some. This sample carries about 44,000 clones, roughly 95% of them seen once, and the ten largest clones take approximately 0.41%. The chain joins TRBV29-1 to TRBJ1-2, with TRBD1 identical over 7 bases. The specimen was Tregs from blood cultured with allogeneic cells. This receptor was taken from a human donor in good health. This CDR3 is CSARQGLSYGYTF. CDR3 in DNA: TGCAGCGCTCGACAGGGATTGAGCTATGGCTACACCTTC.